This TCR beta chain came from a study of Graves' ophthalmopathy and Graves' hyperthyroidism. The CDR3 is 14 amino acids. CDR1 is MNHNS and CDR2 is SASEGT in the germline V gene. Comment on this clonotype: A much bigger clone sits one base away, suggesting this may be a read error.

TCR beta CDR3 regions were amplified from RNA transcripts. HTBI primers primed a first-round RT-PCR, and a second-round multiplex PCR followed. TCRdb analysed the multiplex PCR reads with MiXCR anew, one entry per CDR3 protein. The table has approximately 410,000 distinct CDR3 sequences, 15% seen once. Sequenced input: peripheral blood. This clonotype was obtained from a woman younger than 30 with stable Graves' hyperthyroidism. The chain links TRBV6-1 to TRBJ1-1; D gene uncertain. CDR3 bases: TGTGCCAGCAGGGCAAGGTGGATGAACACTGAAGCTTGCTTT. It is translated as CASRARWMNTEACF.